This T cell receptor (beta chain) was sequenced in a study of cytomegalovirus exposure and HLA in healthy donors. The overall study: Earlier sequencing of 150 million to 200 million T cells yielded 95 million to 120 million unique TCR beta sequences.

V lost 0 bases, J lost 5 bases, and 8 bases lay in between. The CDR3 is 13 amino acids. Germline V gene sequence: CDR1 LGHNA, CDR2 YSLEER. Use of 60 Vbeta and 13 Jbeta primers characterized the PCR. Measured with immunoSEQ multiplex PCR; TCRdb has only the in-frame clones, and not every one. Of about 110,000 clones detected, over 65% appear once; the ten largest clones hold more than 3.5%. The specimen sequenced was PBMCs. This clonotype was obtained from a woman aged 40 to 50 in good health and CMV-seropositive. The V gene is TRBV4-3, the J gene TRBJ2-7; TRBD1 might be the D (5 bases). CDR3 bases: TGCGCCAGCAGCCAAGACCAGGGCGACGAGCAGTACTTC. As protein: CASSQDQGDEQYF.